Below are 10 T cell receptor beta chains sequenced from a single sample in a study of T cells after yellow fever vaccination. One entry per CDR3 protein, called by TCRdb with MiXCR from the 5' RACE reads. This table holds 200,000 or so distinct CDR3 sequences, approximately 6.3% found once. Sequenced material: CD4+ T cells sorted from PBMCs, taken on the day of the yellow fever booster vaccination. Source of these receptors: a man aged 30-40 years who received the YFV17D yellow fever vaccine.

This clonotype appeared many times. The chain recombines TRBV5-1 with TRBJ2-2; no clear D gene. Trimming pared 0 bases from V and 5 bases from J, leaving 11 bases between. Per the germline V gene, CDR1 is SGHRS and CDR2 is YFSETQ. This CDR3 region has 15 residues. CDR3 in amino acids: CASSLAELLTGELFF. The CDR3 nucleotides read TGCGCCAGCAGCTTGGCCGAACTTTTAACCGGGGAGCTGTTTTTT.

The V call is TRBV5-4, the J call TRBJ2-2; D perhaps matches TRBD1 (5 bases). V lost 0 bases, J lost 0 bases, and 6 bases lay in between. The CDR3 is made up of 15 amino acids. Germline assignment: CDR1 SGHNT and CDR2 YYREEE (reference sequence). Here the CDR3 reads CASSLGTPNTGELFF. DNA for the CDR3: TGTGCCAGCAGCTTGGGGACACCGAACACCGGGGAGCTGTTTTTT.

This clonotype appeared many times. This rearrangement joins TRBV5-6 to TRBJ2-5; weak D call: TRBD1 (6 bases). V lost 3 bases and J lost 3, with 9 bases in between. The length of the CDR3 is 13 residues. Germline loops: CDR1 SGHDT, CDR2 YYEEEE. The CDR3 here is CASSWGREETQYF. The CDR3 coding sequence is TGTGCCAGCAGCTGGGGGCGCGAAGAGACCCAGTACTTC.

The chain couples TRBV7-9 to TRBJ2-7; D call uncertain. This CDR3 is 12 amino acids long. Trimming stripped 2 bases from V and 3 bases from J, with 5 bases between. CDR1 is SEHNR and CDR2 is FQNEAQ in the germline V gene (reference sequence). In DNA, the CDR3 is TGTGCCAGCAGCTTAAGGTACTACGAGCAGTACTTC. Its translation: CASSLRYYEQYF.

This clonotype turned up a few times. The V and J genes are TRBV20-1 and TRBJ2-3; the match to TRBD1 covers 7 bases. The CDR3 is 14 amino acids. Trimming took 6 bases from V and 0 from J; bases not matched to a gene: 6. Germline CDR1 and CDR2: DFQATT and SNEGSKA (reference sequence). In DNA form, the CDR3 reads TGCAGTGCCCTCCCGGGACAGAGCACAGATACGCAGTATTTT. Protein product: CSALPGQSTDTQYF.

A remark on this clonotype: An end of the junction differs from the germline gene, which may be a read error. The chain combines TRBV7-3 with TRBJ1-1; D gene uncertain. CDR3 length: 14 amino acids. Per germline, CDR1 SGHTA and CDR2 FQGTGA. The CDR3 loop is CTSSLIGVNTEAFF. Here the CDR3 DNA reads TGTACCAGCAGCTTAATAGGAGTTAACACTGAAGCTTTCTTT.

This clonotype was counted ten times or more. V and J are TRBV9 and TRBJ2-2; 9 bases fit TRBD2. This CDR3 is 15 amino acids long. After removal of 0 bases from V and 8 bases from J, the junction contained 5 bases not matched to a gene. Germline V CDR1 and CDR2: SGDLS, YYNGEE. The CDR3 protein is CASSVDPSGKGELFF. DNA for the CDR3: TGTGCCAGCAGCGTAGACCCTAGCGGGAAGGGGGAGCTGTTTTTT.

This clonotype was observed many times. The J gene is TRBJ2-2, the V gene TRBV24-1, with 10 bases identical to TRBD2. The CDR3 length is 18 residues. J was trimmed by 3 bases and V by 3 bases; bases with no gene match: 9. Germline lookup yields CDR1 KGHDR and CDR2 SFDVKD. CDR3 residues: CATSDPSGSRADTGELFF. In DNA form, the CDR3 reads TGTGCCACCAGTGATCCTAGCGGGAGTAGAGCGGACACCGGGGAGCTGTTTTTT.

This clonotype was recorded at least ten times. This rearrangement joins TRBV7-8 to TRBJ2-2; tentatively, D is TRBD2 (6 bases). The CDR3 is 13 residues long. Germline CDR1 reads SGHVS; CDR2 reads FQNEAQ. V dropped 3 bases and J dropped 5 bases, with 7 bases sitting between them. The CDR3 DNA follows: TGTGCCAGCAGCTTTCGGGAGACCGGGGAGCTGTTTTTT. Translation: CASSFRETGELFF.

V is TRBV7-9 and J is TRBJ1-4; D not certain. V gave up 10 bases and J gave up 3 bases, with 12 bases separating them. The CDR3 sequence is 13 residues long. The V gene's germline CDR1 is SEHNR and CDR2 FQNEAQ (reference sequence). CDR3 sequence: CATGPRPNEKLFF. The CDR3 region has the DNA TGTGCCACCGGACCGAGACCTAATGAAAAACTGTTTTTT.